This entry lists 22 T cell receptor beta chains sequenced from one sample in a study of shared clonotypes between healthy human individuals. Profiling relied on immunoSEQ multiplex PCR, and the TCRdb table lists in-frame clones only, not all of them. Of just over 2,000,000 clones listed, roughly 95% are singletons. The source material was naive CD4+ T cells sorted from blood. Subset noted: CD45RA+ positively selected. The source is a man aged 18 to 35 in good health.

This clone has just one count. The chain is built from TRBV7-2 and TRBJ2-1; no clear D. The germline V gene has CDR1 SGHTA and CDR2 FQGNSA. The CDR3 runs 15 residues. V shed 1 base and J shed 2 bases, with 9 bases lying between them. The CDR3 DNA follows: TGTGCCAGCAGCTTAGGGGGTAGGACCTACAATGAGCAGTTCTTC. Its protein product is CASSLGGRTYNEQFF.

The chain couples TRBV7-9 to TRBJ2-1, with 12 positions matching TRBD1. Germline V gene lookup returns CDR1 SEHNR and CDR2 FQNEAQ (reference sequence). The V and J ends lost 5 bases and 4 bases, in that order; junction bases with no gene match: 6. CDR3 length: 16 amino acids. CDR3 sequence: CASSPGDRGLYNEQFF. CDR3 DNA sequence: TGTGCCAGCAGCCCAGGGGACAGGGGGCTTTACAATGAGCAGTTCTTC.

The chain recombines TRBV6-5 with TRBJ1-6, with D possibly TRBD1 on 5 matching bases. Trimming shortened V by 6 bases and J by 14 bases, and 14 bases separated the two germline ends. The germline V gene has CDR1 MNHEY and CDR2 SVGAGI. CDR3 length equals 12 residues. The CDR3 reads CASSPPGGALHF. CDR3 DNA: TGTGCCAGCAGCCCTCCGGGGGGGGCCCTCCACTTT.

The V call is TRBV7-6, the J call TRBJ1-3; a possible D gene is TRBD1 (5 bases). CDR1 SGHVS and CDR2 FNYEAQ come from the germline V gene. The V end was cut by 2 bases, the J end by 4 bases, with 12 bases between. CDR3 length: 15 residues. This CDR3 reads CASSLSPGTGNTIYF. Written as DNA, the CDR3 is TGTGCCAGCAGCTTATCTCCGGGGACCGGAAACACCATATATTTT.

J is TRBJ2-5 and V is TRBV15; no clear D. The length of the CDR3 is 14 residues. Trimming pared 2 bases from V and 5 bases from J, leaving 12 bases between. The germline V gene has CDR1 LNHNV and CDR2 YYDKDF (reference sequence). DNA for the CDR3: TGTGCCACCAGCAGAAACCGGCCCGAGGAGACCCAGTACTTC. It encodes CATSRNRPEETQYF.

This chain joins TRBV6-5 and TRBJ1-2; no reliable D call. CDR1 is MNHEY and CDR2 is SVGAGI in the germline V gene. This CDR3 spans 15 amino acids. The V gene lost 0 bases and the J gene lost 5 bases, with 13 bases spanning the gap. This CDR3 is CASSYSMSSMYGYTF. The DNA of the CDR3 is TGTGCCAGCAGTTACTCGATGAGCTCGATGTATGGCTACACCTTC.

This clone appeared once. The chain has TRBV5-1 and TRBJ2-7; 10 bases are a match to TRBD2. CDR1 and CDR2 (germline): SGHRS, YFSETQ. This CDR3 region has 14 residues. V was clipped by 1 base and J by 5 bases; unmatched bases: 3. This CDR3 is CASSLRTSGDEQYF. The CDR3 bases are TGCGCCAGCAGCTTGAGGACTAGCGGCGACGAGCAGTACTTC.

The chain links TRBV7-9 to TRBJ2-1; D uncertain. The CDR3 is 18 amino acids. The germline V gene has CDR1 SEHNR and CDR2 FQNEAQ (reference sequence). With 4 bases removed from V and 2 bases from J, the gap between germline ends came to 21 bases. CDR3 region: CASSSAGRNTPPYNEQFF. The CDR3 region has the DNA TGTGCCAGCAGCTCCGCCGGTCGAAATACCCCTCCCTACAATGAGCAGTTCTTC.

The chain has TRBV7-9 and TRBJ1-1, with TRBD1 matching over 9 bases. V was pared by 3 bases and J by 1 base, with 9 bases of the junction left unmatched. In germline, CDR1 is SEHNR, CDR2 FQNEAQ (reference sequence). The CDR3 loop spans 17 amino acids. CDR3 coding DNA: TGTGCCAGCAGCTTTCCTTCACAGGGGGCTGCGAACACTGAAGCTTTCTTT. It is translated as CASSFPSQGAANTEAFF.

Worth noting for this clone: This specimen includes other DNA sequences encoding the same CDR3. The chain combines TRBV2 with TRBJ2-7, with 7 bases identical to TRBD1. J lost 1 base, V lost 8 bases, and 2 bases had no gene match. The length of the CDR3 is 12 residues. Germline V gene sequence: CDR1 SNHLY, CDR2 FYNNEI. This chain's CDR3 is CASRGQSYEQYF. In DNA, the CDR3 is TGTGCCAGCCGGGGACAGTCCTACGAGCAGTACTTC.

The V and J genes are TRBV2 and TRBJ1-6; TRBD1 matches at 12 bases. Germline CDR1 reads SNHLY; CDR2 reads FYNNEI. The CDR3 totals 15 residues. V was pared by 6 bases and J by 7 bases, with 4 bases of the junction left unmatched. In DNA form, the CDR3 reads TGTGCCAGCAGGGAGGGGACAGGGGGCAATTCACCCCTCCACTTT. It translates to CASREGTGGNSPLHF.

V gene TRBV29-1 combines with J gene TRBJ1-2; 7 nucleotides match TRBD1. Trimming at V came to 3 bases and at J to 3 bases, leaving 13 bases not matched to a gene. CDR3 length: 16 amino acids. Germline lookup yields CDR1 SQVTM and CDR2 ANQGSEA. This CDR3 reads CSVDVGQTIQDYGYTF. CDR3 nucleotide sequence: TGCAGCGTTGACGTGGGACAGACGATTCAGGACTATGGCTACACCTTC.

This chain joins TRBV7-9 and TRBJ1-4; D is unclear. The CDR3 runs 15 residues. Germline loops: CDR1 SEHNR, CDR2 FQNEAQ (reference sequence). V was shortened by 0 bases and J by 7 bases, with 12 bases between the two germline ends. CDR3 sequence (DNA): TGTGCCAGCAGCTTAGCGAGGCCTTTGGGTGAAAAACTGTTTTTT. Translating gives CASSLARPLGEKLFF.

The V and J genes are TRBV28 and TRBJ1-2; D is unclear. Germline-derived CDR1 and CDR2 are MDHEN and SYDVKM. Trimming took off 3 bases at V and 8 bases at J, with 28 bases between the two ends. The CDR3 has 18 residues. The CDR3 coding sequence is TGTGCCAGCAGTTTTCTATCATCTACCAAGGGAGGAATAACCGGCTACACCTTC. Protein: CASSFLSSTKGGITGYTF.

The genes are TRBV7-8 and TRBJ2-2; 7 positions agree with TRBD1. Per the germline V gene, CDR1 is SGHVS and CDR2 is FQNEAQ. J was trimmed by 6 bases and V by 6 bases; bases with no gene match: 13. The CDR3 is 16 amino acids. The CDR3 here is CASRTPSGGGAGELFF. In DNA, the CDR3 is TGTGCCAGCAGAACACCGTCAGGGGGTGGTGCCGGGGAGCTGTTTTTT.

V and J are TRBV5-1 and TRBJ2-3, with D hard to call. Per germline, CDR1 SGHRS and CDR2 YFSETQ. V lost 0 bases to trimming and J lost 4 bases, with 9 bases between them. This CDR3 has 14 residues. This CDR3 reads CASSLGWVADTQYF. CDR3 DNA sequence: TGCGCCAGCAGCTTGGGATGGGTGGCAGATACGCAGTATTTT.

The chain uses TRBV19 and TRBJ2-7; 11 nucleotides align to TRBD2. Trimming removed 10 bases from V and 3 bases from J; junction bases left unmatched: 11. The CDR3 runs 15 residues. The V gene's germline CDR1 is LNHDA and CDR2 SQIVND (reference sequence). This CDR3 is CATKRLAGPLYEQYF. The CDR3 bases are TGTGCCACCAAGAGACTAGCGGGGCCCCTCTACGAGCAGTACTTC.

The rearrangement joins TRBV7-9 to TRBJ1-4; D is perhaps TRBD1 (5 bases). The CDR3 has 15 amino acids. Trimming pared 1 base from V and 10 bases from J, leaving 16 bases between. Germline-derived CDR1 and CDR2 are SEHNR and FQNEAQ (reference sequence). The CDR3 here is CASSLVGDGTGKLFF. In DNA, the CDR3 is TGTGCCAGCAGCTTAGTTGGCGACGGGACGGGAAAACTGTTTTTT.

This clone was found once. The chain uses TRBV18 and TRBJ2-5; tentatively, D is TRBD1 (6 bases). The germline V and J ends were trimmed by 3 bases and 4 bases, with 9 bases remaining between them. Germline V gene lookup returns CDR1 KGHSH and CDR2 LQKENI. The CDR3 is 13 residues long. DNA of the CDR3: TGTGCCAGCTCACCCGAGGGGGTAGAGACCCAGTACTTC. Residues: CASSPEGVETQYF.

Comment on this clone: Other nucleotide sequences from this sample produce the same CDR3. V gene TRBV5-1 combines with J gene TRBJ2-1, with 8 positions matching TRBD2. In germline, CDR1 is SGHRS, CDR2 YFSETQ. The junction had 0 bases not matched to a gene; V was cut back by 0 bases and J by 4 bases. This CDR3 has 14 amino acids. CDR3 amino acids: CASSLVAGYNEQFF. The CDR3 DNA reads TGCGCCAGCAGCTTGGTAGCGGGGTACAATGAGCAGTTCTTC.

J is TRBJ2-3 and V is TRBV5-1, with 9 bases identical to TRBD1. Trimming cost V 0 bases and J 1 base; bases outside gene matches: 9. Germline assignment: CDR1 SGHRS and CDR2 YFSETQ. The CDR3 totals 18 residues. Here the CDR3 reads CASSLAHSWDRGTDTQYF. DNA for the CDR3: TGCGCCAGCAGCTTGGCCCACTCTTGGGACAGGGGCACAGATACGCAGTATTTT.

The sample holds one count of this clone. The J gene is TRBJ1-2, the V gene TRBV4-2; weak D call: TRBD1 (5 bases). Germline CDR1 is LGHNA and CDR2 is YNFKEQ. The CDR3 length is 17 residues. Trimming took off 1 base at V and 4 bases at J, with 19 bases between the two ends. The CDR3 nucleotides read TGTGCCAGCAGCCAAGGCCCGGGAGGGGAGGTAGGCTATGGCTACACCTTC. This translates into CASSQGPGGEVGYGYTF.